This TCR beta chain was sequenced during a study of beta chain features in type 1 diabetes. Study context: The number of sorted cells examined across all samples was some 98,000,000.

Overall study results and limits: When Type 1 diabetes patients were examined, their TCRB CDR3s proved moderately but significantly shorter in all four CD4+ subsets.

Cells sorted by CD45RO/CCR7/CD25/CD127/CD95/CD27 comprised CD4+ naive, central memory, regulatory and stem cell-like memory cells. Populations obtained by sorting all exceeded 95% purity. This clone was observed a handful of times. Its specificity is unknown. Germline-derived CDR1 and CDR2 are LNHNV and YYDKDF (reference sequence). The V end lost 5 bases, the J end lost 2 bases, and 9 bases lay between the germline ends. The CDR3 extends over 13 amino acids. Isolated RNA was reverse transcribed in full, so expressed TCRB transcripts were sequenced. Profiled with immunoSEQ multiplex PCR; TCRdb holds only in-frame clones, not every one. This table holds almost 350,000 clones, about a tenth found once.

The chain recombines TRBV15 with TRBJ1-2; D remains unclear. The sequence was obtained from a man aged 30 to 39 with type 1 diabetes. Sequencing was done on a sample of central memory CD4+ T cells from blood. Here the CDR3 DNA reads TGTGCCACCAGCGGAGGGAAAAACTATGGCTACACCTTC. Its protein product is CATSGGKNYGYTF.